A single sample is the source of the 17 T cell receptor beta chains below, sequenced in a study of glioma-infiltrating T cells. The iRepertoire nested amplicon-rescue multiplex PCR amplified TCR alpha and beta CDR3s from RNA. TCRdb reprocessed the multiplex PCR reads via MiXCR and lists one record per CDR3 protein. The sample lists about 89,000 distinct CDR3 sequences, 23% occurring once. The sequenced material came from glioma tissue, nonneoplastic brain tissue, or PBMCs (not recorded which). All receptors come from a human donor with low-grade glioma or glioblastoma, undergoing nonglioma brain surgery, or in good health (not recorded which).

This clonotype showed up many times. The chain is built from TRBV20-1 and TRBJ2-1; 14 nucleotides line up with TRBD2. This CDR3 is 14 amino acids long. CDR1 and CDR2 (germline): DFQATT, SNEGSKA (reference sequence). With 3 bases clipped from V and 5 bases from J, the junction kept 0 bases outside the gene matches. The DNA for the CDR3 is TGCAGTGCTAGGGGACTAGCGGGGGACAATGAGCAGTTCTTC. Amino acids: CSARGLAGDNEQFF.

This clonotype came up many times. The chain employs TRBV4-1 and TRBJ2-5; unclear D gene. CDR3 length: 16 amino acids. Trimming stripped 3 bases from V and 5 bases from J, with 19 bases between. The germline V gene has CDR1 MGHRA and CDR2 YSYEKL. The CDR3, as DNA: TGCGCCAGCAGCCAGATTAATCTGGGGTTCATTGAGACCCAGTACTTC. Amino acid sequence: CASSQINLGFIETQYF.

V and J are TRBV5-1 and TRBJ2-1, with D possibly being TRBD2 (6 bases). Germline V gives CDR1 SGHRS, CDR2 YFSETQ. The length of the CDR3 is 12 residues. V lost 7 bases and J lost 8, with 13 bases in between. The CDR3, as DNA: TGCGCCAGCGGACTAACGTGGGATGAGCAGTTCTTC. It specifies CASGLTWDEQFF.

The gene calls are TRBV7-2 and TRBJ1-3, with a possible D match to TRBD1 (5 bases). Trimming pared 5 bases from V and 3 bases from J, leaving 14 bases between. CDR3 length equals 15 residues. Germline assignment: CDR1 SGHTA and CDR2 FQGNSA. Written as DNA, the CDR3 is TGTGCCAGCAGCCCTAGGGCAGGGAATGGAAACACCATATATTTT. It yields the protein CASSPRAGNGNTIYF.

The chain uses TRBV30 and TRBJ1-1; no definite D call. Germline V lookup: CDR1 GTSNPN, CDR2 SVGIG (reference sequence). This CDR3 has 14 amino acids. Trimming left V 5 bases short and J 0 bases short, with 13 bases between. CDR3 nucleotides: TGTGCCTGGCGTACTTCAAGGGTGAACACTGAAGCTTTCTTT. Protein product: CAWRTSRVNTEAFF.

This clonotype was seen a handful of times. The chain uses TRBV3-1 and TRBJ2-5; weak D call: TRBD2 (5 bases). This CDR3 has 15 amino acids. V gave up 0 bases and J gave up 2 bases, with 10 bases separating them. Germline loops: CDR1 LGHDT, CDR2 YNNKEL (reference sequence). CDR3 DNA: TGTGCCAGCAGCCAAGATCGACGGACTCAAGAGACCCAGTACTTC. Its translation: CASSQDRRTQETQYF.

This clonotype was counted at least ten times. The chain has TRBV6-2 or TRBV6-3 and TRBJ2-7; no clear D. The length of the CDR3 is 14 residues. Germline CDR1 MNHEY, CDR2 SVGEGT. The germline V and J ends were trimmed by 5 bases and 3 bases, with 14 bases remaining between them. CDR3 amino acids: CASSPRDVNYEQYF. The CDR3 nucleotides read TGTGCCAGCAGTCCCCGCGACGTAAACTACGAGCAGTACTTC.

This clonotype was seen just once. This rearrangement joins TRBV5-1 to TRBJ1-2; D remains ambiguous. Germline V gene data show CDR1 as SGHRS and CDR2 as YFSETQ. This CDR3 region has 13 residues. V was shortened by 0 bases and J by 7 bases, with 10 bases between the two germline ends. CDR3 region: CASSLDGAVGYTF. CDR3 DNA sequence: TGCGCCAGCAGCTTGGATGGTGCTGTTGGCTACACCTTC.

The table lists this clonotype with a few counts. V and J are TRBV7-9 and TRBJ2-1; D unclear. V was shortened by 2 bases and J by 8 bases, with 13 bases between the two germline ends. CDR1 and CDR2 (germline): SEHNR, FQNEAQ (reference sequence). There are 14 residues in the CDR3. This CDR3 is CASSLTANFDEQFF. The CDR3 DNA reads as TGTGCCAGCAGCTTAACAGCTAACTTCGATGAGCAGTTCTTC. Supplemented by reference TRBV7-9 and TRBJ2-1, the full variable domain reads DTGVSQNPRHKITKRGQNVTFRCDPISEHNRLYWYRQTLGQGPEFLTYFQNEAQLEKSRLLSDRFSAERPKGSFSTLEIQRTEQGDSAMYLCASSLTANFDEQFFGPGTRLTVL.

Regarding this clonotype: This may come from a read error, since a much larger clone is one base off. V gene TRBV29-1 combines with J gene TRBJ2-3, with a weak D call TRBD1 (5 bases). Per germline, CDR1 SQVTM and CDR2 ANQGSEA. The CDR3 runs to 12 residues. V shed 4 bases and J shed 13 bases, with 18 bases lying between them. CDR3: CSVVGPRETKYF. The DNA of the CDR3 is TGCAGCGTTGTAGGCCCCAGGGAAACGAAGTATTTT.

In this sample, this clonotype turned up many times. This chain links TRBV6-1 with TRBJ2-7, with 13 positions matching TRBD2. This CDR3 contains 14 residues. With 6 bases clipped from V and 3 bases from J, the junction kept 2 bases outside the gene matches. Germline V gene data show CDR1 as MNHNS and CDR2 as SASEGT. The CDR3, as DNA: TGTGCCAGCAGCAGGACTAGCGGGGGCTACGAGCAGTACTTC. Translated, it gives CASSRTSGGYEQYF.

In its sample, this clonotype was seen many times. The rearrangement links TRBV7-2 to TRBJ2-7, with 8 nucleotides matching TRBD1. From germline, CDR1 is SGHTA and CDR2 FQGNSA. Losses at the gene ends were 6 bases for V and 7 bases for J; bases not matched to a gene: 11. This CDR3 is 14 amino acids long. The CDR3 region has the DNA TGTGCCAGCAGACTGCCTCAGGGGGCTGGAGAGCAGTACTTC. Its translation: CASRLPQGAGEQYF.

Many counts were recorded for this clonotype. This chain links TRBV6-1 with TRBJ2-7, with D maybe TRBD2 (6 bases). This CDR3 region has 18 residues. From germline, CDR1 is MNHNS and CDR2 SASEGT. Deletions cut 5 bases from V and 4 bases from J, with 27 bases between. This CDR3 reads CASSTQNSRLAAGYEQYF. The DNA of the CDR3 is TGTGCCAGCAGTACTCAAAATTCACGACTCGCGGCGGGATACGAGCAGTACTTC.

Comments on this clonotype: A read error may be the cause here, since a much bigger clone is one base away. The chain uses TRBV4-1 and TRBJ1-5; D is unresolved. The CDR3 covers 17 residues. CDR1 is MGHRA and CDR2 is YSYEKL in the germline V gene. V was shortened by 1 base and J by 2 bases, with 15 bases between the two germline ends. CDR3 in DNA: TGCGCCAGCAGCCAAGGGTTGAGTGGAGCGGGCAATCAGCCCCAGCATTTT. Protein: CASSQGLSGAGNQPQHF.

This clonotype appeared many times. J is TRBJ1-1 and V is TRBV19; a possible D gene is TRBD1 (6 bases). The CDR3 spans 13 residues. Germline lookup yields CDR1 LNHDA and CDR2 SQIVND (reference sequence). V was clipped by 4 bases and J by 3 bases, with 9 bases between them. The CDR3 DNA follows: TGTGCCAGTAGTACAGGGGTGGACACTGAAGCTTTCTTT. Translation gives CASSTGVDTEAFF.

In its sample, this clonotype ranks as medium-sized. The CDR3 spells CSAHREDTEAFF. CDR3 bases: TGCAGTGCTCACAGGGAGGACACTGAAGCTTTCTTT. The rearrangement uses TRBV20-1 and TRBJ1-1, with D maybe TRBD1 (6 bases). Germline-derived CDR1 and CDR2 are DFQATT and SNEGSKA (reference sequence). The CDR3 runs to 12 residues. V gave up 5 bases and J gave up 3 bases, with 10 bases separating them.

Note on this clonotype: A much larger clone is a single base away; this may be a read error. This sequence joins TRBV12-3 or TRBV12-4 and TRBJ1-1, with 7 bases aligning to TRBD1. The J segment lost 1 base and the V segment lost 7 bases, leaving 6 bases of the junction unmatched. The CDR3 length is 14 residues. As DNA, the CDR3 is TGTGCCAGCACGCGCAGGGGGGAGAACACTGAAGCTTTCTTT. Its translation is CASTRRGENTEAFF.